What follows is one TCR beta chain and its context. The CDR3 contains 16 residues. Trimming left V 1 base short and J 3 bases short, with 14 bases between. CDR1 SGHTA and CDR2 FQGNSA come from the germline V gene. TCRdb recomputed calls from the 5' RACE reads with MiXCR, one row per CDR3 protein. This table holds under 550,000 distinct CDR3 sequences, 18% found once. The data originate from a study of T-cell memory formation after mild COVID-19. Study information: TCR clusters were mostly donor specific.

The chain is built from TRBV7-2 and TRBJ2-3; perhaps TRBD2 as D (6 bases). The source of this sequence is an adult woman who had mild COVID-19 (a few samples of this study predate the infection). Cell type and time point are not known. The sample was PBMCs or a T cell subset sorted from them (not recorded which). CDR3 region: CASSLEAGLVTDTQYF. The CDR3 nucleotides are TGTGCCAGCAGCTTAGAGGCGGGGCTTGTTACAGATACGCAGTATTTT.